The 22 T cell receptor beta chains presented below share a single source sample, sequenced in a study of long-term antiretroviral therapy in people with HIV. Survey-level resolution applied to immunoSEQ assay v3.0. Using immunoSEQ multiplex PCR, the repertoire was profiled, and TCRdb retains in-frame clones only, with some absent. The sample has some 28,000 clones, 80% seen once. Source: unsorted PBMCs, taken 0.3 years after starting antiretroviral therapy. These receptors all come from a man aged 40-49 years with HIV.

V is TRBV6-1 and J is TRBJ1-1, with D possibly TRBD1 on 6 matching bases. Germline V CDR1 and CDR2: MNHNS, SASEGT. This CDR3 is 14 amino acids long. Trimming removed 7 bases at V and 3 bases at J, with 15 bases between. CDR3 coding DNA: TGTGCCAGCACGGGTGGGGGGGCGGACACTGAAGCTTTCTTT. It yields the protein CASTGGGADTEAFF.

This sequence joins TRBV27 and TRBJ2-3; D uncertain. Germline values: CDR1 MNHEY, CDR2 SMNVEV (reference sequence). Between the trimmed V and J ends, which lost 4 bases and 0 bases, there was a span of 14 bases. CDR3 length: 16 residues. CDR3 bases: TGTGCCAGCAGTTCACGCCTATTCACTAGCACAGATACGCAGTATTTT. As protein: CASSSRLFTSTDTQYF.

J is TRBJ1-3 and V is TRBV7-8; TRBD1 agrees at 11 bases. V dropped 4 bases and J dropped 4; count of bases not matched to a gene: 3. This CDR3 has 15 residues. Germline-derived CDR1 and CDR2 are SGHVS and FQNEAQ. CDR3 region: CASSSGQGGGNTIYF. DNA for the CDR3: TGTGCCAGCAGCTCGGGACAGGGGGGAGGAAACACCATATATTTT. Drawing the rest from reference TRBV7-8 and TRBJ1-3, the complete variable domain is GAGVSQSPRYKVAKRGQDVALRCDPISGHVSLFWYQQALGQGPEFLTYFQNEAQLDKSGLPSDRFFAERPEGSVSTLKIQRTQQEDSAVYLCASSSGQGGGNTIYFGEGSWLTVV.

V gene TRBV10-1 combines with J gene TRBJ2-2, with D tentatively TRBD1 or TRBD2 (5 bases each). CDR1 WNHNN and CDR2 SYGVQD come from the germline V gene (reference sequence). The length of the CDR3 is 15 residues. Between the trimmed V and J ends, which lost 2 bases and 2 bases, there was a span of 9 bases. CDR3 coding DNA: TGCGCCAGCAGTGAGGGCAGGGACAACACCGGGGAGCTGTTTTTT. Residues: CASSEGRDNTGELFF.

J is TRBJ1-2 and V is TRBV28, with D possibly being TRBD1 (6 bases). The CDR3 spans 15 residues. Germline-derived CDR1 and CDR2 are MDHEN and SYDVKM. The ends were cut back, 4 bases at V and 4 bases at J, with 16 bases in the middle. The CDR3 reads CASSSPRGVSYGYTF. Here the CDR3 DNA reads TGTGCCAGCAGTTCCCCCAGGGGAGTGAGCTATGGCTACACCTTC.

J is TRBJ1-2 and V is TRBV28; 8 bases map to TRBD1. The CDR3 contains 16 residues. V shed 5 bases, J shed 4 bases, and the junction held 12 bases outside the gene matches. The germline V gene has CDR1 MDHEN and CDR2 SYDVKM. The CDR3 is CASSGRGRSSFYGYTF. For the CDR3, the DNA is TGTGCCAGCAGTGGCAGGGGGCGATCCTCATTCTATGGCTACACCTTC.

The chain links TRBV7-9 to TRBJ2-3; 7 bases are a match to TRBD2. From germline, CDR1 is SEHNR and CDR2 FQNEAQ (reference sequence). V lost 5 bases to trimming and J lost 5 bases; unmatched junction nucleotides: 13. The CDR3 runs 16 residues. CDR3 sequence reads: CASSARVAGRVDTQYF. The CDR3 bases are TGTGCCAGCAGCGCCCGAGTAGCGGGTAGGGTAGATACGCAGTATTTT.

DNA for the CDR3: TGTGCCAGCAGCCCATTAGGGAGCTCCTATAATTCACCCCTCCACTTT. As protein: CASSPLGSSYNSPLHF. The J gene is TRBJ1-6, the V gene TRBV9; the D is unclear. Trimming removed 4 bases from V and 0 bases from J, with 11 bases in between. Germline V gene data show CDR1 as SGDLS and CDR2 as YYNGEE. The CDR3 extends over 16 amino acids.

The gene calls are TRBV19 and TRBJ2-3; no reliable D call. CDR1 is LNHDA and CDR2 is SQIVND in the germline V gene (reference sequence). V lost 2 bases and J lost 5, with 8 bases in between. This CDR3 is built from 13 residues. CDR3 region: CASSIRHQDTQYF. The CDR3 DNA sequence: TGTGCCAGTAGTATAAGACACCAAGATACGCAGTATTTT.

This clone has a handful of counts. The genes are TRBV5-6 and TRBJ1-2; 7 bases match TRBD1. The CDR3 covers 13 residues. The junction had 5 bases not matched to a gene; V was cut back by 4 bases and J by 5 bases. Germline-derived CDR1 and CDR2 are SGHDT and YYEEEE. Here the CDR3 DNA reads TGTGCCAGCAGCCCCAGGGGGAGGTATGGCTACACCTTC. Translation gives CASSPRGRYGYTF.

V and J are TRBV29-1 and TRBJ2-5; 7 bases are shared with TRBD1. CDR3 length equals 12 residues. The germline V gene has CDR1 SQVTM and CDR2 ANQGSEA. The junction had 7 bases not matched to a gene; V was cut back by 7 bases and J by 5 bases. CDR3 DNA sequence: TGCAGCGCGACAGGGACCAGGGAGACCCAGTACTTC. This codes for CSATGTRETQYF.

The CDR3 region is CASSLGTGETQYF. CDR3 sequence (DNA): TGTGCCAGCAGCCTAGGGACGGGGGAGACCCAGTACTTC. V is TRBV5-4 and J is TRBJ2-5; the D call may be TRBD1 or TRBD2 (5 bases each). Trimming cost V 4 bases and J 5 bases, with 12 bases left between them. Per the germline V gene, CDR1 is SGHNT and CDR2 is YYREEE (reference sequence). This CDR3 is 13 amino acids long.

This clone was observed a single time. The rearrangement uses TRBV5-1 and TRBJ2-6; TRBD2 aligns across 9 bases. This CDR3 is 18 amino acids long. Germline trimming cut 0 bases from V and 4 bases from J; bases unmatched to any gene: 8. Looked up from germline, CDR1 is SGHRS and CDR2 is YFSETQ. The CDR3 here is CASSLAPAGGEGANVLTF. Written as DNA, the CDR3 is TGCGCCAGCAGCTTGGCTCCAGCGGGGGGAGAAGGGGCCAACGTCCTGACTTTC.

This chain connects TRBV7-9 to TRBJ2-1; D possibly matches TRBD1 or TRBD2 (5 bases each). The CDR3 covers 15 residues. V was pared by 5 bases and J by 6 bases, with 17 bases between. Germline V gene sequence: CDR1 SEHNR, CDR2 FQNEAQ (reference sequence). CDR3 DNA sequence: TGTGCCAGCAGCCCCCCACTGGGACGGCTCAATGAGCAGTTCTTC. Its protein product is CASSPPLGRLNEQFF. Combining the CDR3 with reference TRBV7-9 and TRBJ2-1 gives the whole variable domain DTGVSQNPRHKITKRGQNVTFRCDPISEHNRLYWYRQTLGQGPEFLTYFQNEAQLEKSRLLSDRFSAERPKGSFSTLEIQRTEQGDSAMYLCASSPPLGRLNEQFFGPGTRLTVL.

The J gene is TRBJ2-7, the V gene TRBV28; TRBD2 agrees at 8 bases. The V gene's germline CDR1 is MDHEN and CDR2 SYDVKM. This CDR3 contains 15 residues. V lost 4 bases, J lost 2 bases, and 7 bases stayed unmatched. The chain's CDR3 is CASSSSGGGTYEQYF. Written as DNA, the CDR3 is TGTGCCAGCAGTTCCTCTGGCGGGGGGACCTACGAGCAGTACTTC.

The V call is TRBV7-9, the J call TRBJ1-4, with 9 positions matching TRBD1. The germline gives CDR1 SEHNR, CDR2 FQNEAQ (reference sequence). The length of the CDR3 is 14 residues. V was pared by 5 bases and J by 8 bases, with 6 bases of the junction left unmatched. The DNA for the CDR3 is TGTGCCAGCAGCCGGGACAGGGTCGGAGAAAAACTGTTTTTT. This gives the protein CASSRDRVGEKLFF.

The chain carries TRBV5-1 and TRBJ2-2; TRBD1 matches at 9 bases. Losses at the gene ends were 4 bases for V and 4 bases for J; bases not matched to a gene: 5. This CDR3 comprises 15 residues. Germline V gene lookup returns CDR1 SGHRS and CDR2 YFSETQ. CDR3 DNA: TGCGCCAGCAGCCCGCGACAGGGGGTCACCGGGGAGCTGTTTTTT. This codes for CASSPRQGVTGELFF.

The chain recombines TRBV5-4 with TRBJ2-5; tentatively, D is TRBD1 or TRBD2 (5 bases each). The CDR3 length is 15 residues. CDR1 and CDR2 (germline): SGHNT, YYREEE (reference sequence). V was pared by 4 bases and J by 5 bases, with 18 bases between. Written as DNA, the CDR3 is TGTGCCAGCAGCCGGGACCCAAAGGCTCGTGAGACCCAGTACTTC. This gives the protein CASSRDPKARETQYF.

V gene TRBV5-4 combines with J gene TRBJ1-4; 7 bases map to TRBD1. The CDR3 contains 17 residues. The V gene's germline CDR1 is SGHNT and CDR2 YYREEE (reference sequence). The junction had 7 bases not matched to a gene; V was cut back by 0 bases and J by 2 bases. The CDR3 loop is CASSLEPRGRTNEKLFF. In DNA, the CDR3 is TGTGCCAGCAGCTTGGAGCCCAGGGGGAGGACTAATGAAAAACTGTTTTTT.

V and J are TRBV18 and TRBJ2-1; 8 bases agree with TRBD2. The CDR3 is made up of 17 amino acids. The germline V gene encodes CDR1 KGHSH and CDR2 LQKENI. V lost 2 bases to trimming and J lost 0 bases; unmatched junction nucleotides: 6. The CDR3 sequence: CASSPARSGGSYNEQFF. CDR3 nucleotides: TGTGCCAGCTCACCAGCGCGCAGCGGGGGCTCCTACAATGAGCAGTTCTTC.

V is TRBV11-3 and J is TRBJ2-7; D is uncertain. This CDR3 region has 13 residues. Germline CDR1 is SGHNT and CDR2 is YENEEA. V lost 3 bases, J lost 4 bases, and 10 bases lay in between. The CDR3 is CASSFSEGYEQYF. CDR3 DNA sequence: TGTGCCAGCAGCTTCTCAGAAGGGTACGAGCAGTACTTC. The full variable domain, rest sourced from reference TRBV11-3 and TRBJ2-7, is EAGVVQSPRYKIIEKKQPVAFWCNPISGHNTLYWYLQNLGQGPELLIRYENEEAVDDSQLPKDRFSAERLKGVDSTLKIQPAELGDSAVYLCASSFSEGYEQYFGPGTRLTVT.

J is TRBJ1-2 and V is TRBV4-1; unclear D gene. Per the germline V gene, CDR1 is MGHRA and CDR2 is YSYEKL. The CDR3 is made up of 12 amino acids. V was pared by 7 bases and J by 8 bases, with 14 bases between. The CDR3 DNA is TGCGCCAGCATGGGTCAAAAAAAAGGCTACACCTTC. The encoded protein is CASMGQKKGYTF.